One and the same sample provided the 32 T cell receptor beta chains below, sequenced in a study of T cell responses to AZD1222 COVID-19 vaccine. The repertoire was sequenced with immunoSEQ multiplex PCR; TCRdb's copy has only in-frame clones and lacks some. This table holds over 80,000 clones, 75% to 90% found once. The source material was peripheral blood, sampled on day 0 of AZD1222 vaccination. The receptors stem from an adult in good health.

The chain has TRBV6-5 and TRBJ2-1, with D perhaps TRBD1 (6 bases). The CDR3 length is 14 residues. Germline-derived CDR1 and CDR2 are MNHEY and SVGAGI. The V and J ends lost 0 bases and 6 bases respectively, with 9 bases between them. CDR3 sequence: CASSYSEGGNEQFF. DNA of the CDR3: TGTGCCAGCAGTTACTCGGAAGGGGGCAATGAGCAGTTCTTC.

This clone was seen only a few times. This chain joins TRBV29-1 and TRBJ2-3; D ambiguous. This CDR3 comprises 14 residues. CDR1 SQVTM and CDR2 ANQGSEA come from the germline V gene. Trimming left V 2 bases short and J 1 base short, with 10 bases between. The CDR3 reads CSVERRRGTDTQYF. CDR3 bases: TGCAGCGTTGAAAGGCGGAGAGGCACAGATACGCAGTATTTT.

This sequence joins TRBV2 and TRBJ2-1; tentatively, D is TRBD2 (6 bases). Looked up from germline, CDR1 is SNHLY and CDR2 is FYNNEI. The CDR3 length is 12 residues. The V end was cut by 8 bases, the J end by 10 bases, with 15 bases between. CDR3 bases: TGTGCCAGCGGGGACTTAGTCTGGGAGCAGTTCTTC. Protein product: CASGDLVWEQFF.

DNA of the CDR3: TGTGCCAGCAGTGCGGGCAGGGATAGGACTAATGAAAAACTGTTTTTT. Its protein product is CASSAGRDRTNEKLFF. The V and J genes are TRBV25-1 and TRBJ1-4; TRBD1 might be the D (5 bases). This CDR3 region has 16 residues. In germline, CDR1 is MGHDK, CDR2 SYGVNS. The ends were cut back, 4 bases at V and 2 bases at J, with 14 bases in the middle.

The genes are TRBV7-6 and TRBJ2-1; no reliable D call. Germline V gives CDR1 SGHVS, CDR2 FNYEAQ. The CDR3 has 15 amino acids. V was trimmed by 5 bases and J by 0 bases, leaving 11 bases between them. CDR3 DNA sequence: TGTGCCAGCAGCCGCGGACGGAGCTCCTACAATGAGCAGTTCTTC. This gives the protein CASSRGRSSYNEQFF.

The V and J genes are TRBV7-9 and TRBJ2-7, with D perhaps being TRBD1 or TRBD2 (6 bases each). V was trimmed by 2 bases and J by 0 bases, leaving 14 bases between them. The CDR3 contains 16 residues. From germline, CDR1 is SEHNR and CDR2 FQNEAQ (reference sequence). As DNA, the CDR3 is TGTGCCAGCAGCTTACCCCAGGGGACTTTCTCCTACGAGCAGTACTTC. Its translation is CASSLPQGTFSYEQYF.

The rearrangement uses TRBV14 and TRBJ2-3; TRBD1 matches at 8 bases. J gave up 4 bases and V 5 bases, and 8 bases lay outside the gene matches. The germline gives CDR1 SGHDN, CDR2 FVKESK. The CDR3 length is 15 residues. In DNA form, the CDR3 reads TGTGCCAGCAGCTATGGGACAGGAGTGGCAGATACGCAGTATTTT. It yields the protein CASSYGTGVADTQYF.

The J gene is TRBJ1-5, the V gene TRBV19; 9 nucleotides agree with TRBD1. There are 16 residues in the CDR3. V trimming: 8 bases; J trimming: 3 bases; junction bases outside the gene matches: 11. Germline lookup yields CDR1 LNHDA and CDR2 SQIVND (reference sequence). Here the CDR3 DNA reads TGTGCCAGTCTCGCTCTGGGACAGGGTCCCAATCAGCCCCAGCATTTT. Its protein is CASLALGQGPNQPQHF.

The rearrangement joins TRBV25-1 to TRBJ1-4, with 10 positions matching TRBD1. Germline lookup yields CDR1 MGHDK and CDR2 SYGVNS. The CDR3 consists of 18 residues. The ends lost 3 bases at V and 0 bases at J; junction bases unmatched: 7. DNA for the CDR3: TGTGCCAGCAGTGATCTACGGGACAGGGGCGCAACTAATGAAAAACTGTTTTTT. Its translation: CASSDLRDRGATNEKLFF.

The V and J genes are TRBV6-5 and TRBJ2-5; D is possibly TRBD1 (7 bases). Germline values: CDR1 MNHEY, CDR2 SVGAGI. The CDR3 has 14 residues. V lost 2 bases to trimming and J lost 7 bases, with 14 bases between them. The CDR3 spells CASSYPGGLATQYF. CDR3 coding DNA: TGTGCCAGCAGTTACCCAGGGGGGCTGGCGACCCAGTACTTC.

This clone has a handful of counts. The CDR3 nucleotides read TGTGCCAGCAGTTACATTAATAGCAATCAGCCCCAGCATTTT. This codes for CASSYINSNQPQHF. The chain couples TRBV6-2 or TRBV6-3 to TRBJ1-5, with no clear D. Trimming pared 2 bases from V and 0 bases from J, leaving 5 bases between. The CDR3 length is 14 residues. The V gene's germline CDR1 is MNHEY and CDR2 SVGEGT.

The chain links TRBV7-9 to TRBJ1-1; TRBD1 matches 10 bases. This CDR3 is 13 amino acids long. V was pared by 1 base and J by 8 bases, with 1 base of the junction left unmatched. CDR1 is SEHNR and CDR2 is FQNEAQ in the germline V gene (reference sequence). The CDR3 loop is CASSLGDRGEAFF. The CDR3 DNA is TGTGCCAGCAGCTTAGGGGACAGGGGCGAAGCTTTCTTT. Together with reference TRBV7-9 and TRBJ1-1, the CDR3 gives the full variable domain: DTGVSQNPRHKITKRGQNVTFRCDPISEHNRLYWYRQTLGQGPEFLTYFQNEAQLEKSRLLSDRFSAERPKGSFSTLEIQRTEQGDSAMYLCASSLGDRGEAFFGQGTRLTVV.

The chain is built from TRBV6-6 and TRBJ2-1; TRBD2 aligns across 14 bases. Looked up from germline, CDR1 is MNHNY and CDR2 is SVGAGI (reference sequence). V was pared by 4 bases and J by 4 bases, with 3 bases of the junction left unmatched. The CDR3 loop spans 16 amino acids. The CDR3 coding sequence is TGTGCCAGCAGTTCTCGGACTAGCGGGAGGTACAATGAGCAGTTCTTC. Translated: CASSSRTSGRYNEQFF.

This clone was seen just once. The chain carries TRBV5-1 and TRBJ2-7; 12 bases agree with TRBD2. Germline loops: CDR1 SGHRS, CDR2 YFSETQ. Unmatched junction bases numbered 4, after V lost 0 bases and J lost 12 bases. The CDR3 extends over 13 amino acids. CDR3 protein: CASSLGLAGEAYF. The CDR3 nucleotides read TGCGCCAGCAGCTTGGGACTAGCGGGGGAGGCGTACTTC.

The chain uses TRBV2 and TRBJ1-2; D uncertain. V was clipped by 4 bases and J by 3 bases, with 15 bases between them. Germline-derived CDR1 and CDR2 are SNHLY and FYNNEI. The CDR3 has 15 amino acids. DNA of the CDR3: TGTGCCAGCAGTGGACCCTCATCCGGGGACTATGGCTACACCTTC. It encodes CASSGPSSGDYGYTF.

The genes are TRBV29-1 and TRBJ2-7; 14 nucleotides line up with TRBD2. The trim removed 4 bases at V and 5 bases at J, leaving 4 bases unmatched. The CDR3 has 14 amino acids. Germline lookup yields CDR1 SQVTM and CDR2 ANQGSEA. The CDR3 here is CSVAPGLAGDEQYF. CDR3 coding DNA: TGCAGCGTTGCACCGGGACTAGCGGGAGACGAGCAGTACTTC.

The chain is built from TRBV10-3 and TRBJ2-1; 7 bases match TRBD1. The germline V gene has CDR1 ENHRY and CDR2 SYGVKD. This CDR3 has 13 amino acids. V trimming: 6 bases; J trimming: 5 bases; junction bases outside the gene matches: 4. Here the CDR3 reads CAISAGQDNEQFF. DNA of the CDR3: TGTGCCATCAGCGCTGGACAGGACAATGAGCAGTTCTTC.

This clone was found a few times. The chain employs TRBV6-5 and TRBJ1-1; D unresolved. The CDR3 sequence is 15 residues long. The V gene's germline CDR1 is MNHEY and CDR2 SVGAGI. V was clipped by 4 bases and J by 1 base, with 13 bases between them. Written as DNA, the CDR3 is TGTGCCAGCAGTTCCGTAGCCAGTTCGAACACTGAAGCTTTCTTT. Encoded protein: CASSSVASSNTEAFF.

V is TRBV19 and J is TRBJ1-5; 9 nucleotides match TRBD1. Germline V gene lookup returns CDR1 LNHDA and CDR2 SQIVND (reference sequence). After removal of 6 bases from V and 2 bases from J, the junction contained 5 bases not matched to a gene. This CDR3 is 15 amino acids long. CDR3 sequence reads: CASRTGTGRNQPQHF. The CDR3 DNA reads TGTGCCAGTAGAACCGGGACAGGGCGCAATCAGCCCCAGCATTTT.

This chain uses TRBV28 with TRBJ1-2; D may be TRBD1 (5 bases). This CDR3 contains 14 residues. The V gene lost 5 bases and the J gene lost 5 bases, with 15 bases spanning the gap. Germline CDR1 MDHEN, CDR2 SYDVKM. The CDR3: CASSQGSSGYGYTF. As DNA, the CDR3 is TGTGCCAGCAGTCAGGGATCGTCGGGTTATGGCTACACCTTC.

Points on this clone: The same CDR3 is also encoded by other DNA sequences in this sample. The chain recombines TRBV5-1 with TRBJ2-3, with no clear D. The CDR3 has 11 amino acids. CDR1 is SGHRS, CDR2 YFSETQ, per germline. V was cut by 0 bases and J by 6 bases, with 2 bases left in between. CDR3 sequence reads: CASSLGDTQYF. The CDR3 DNA is TGCGCCAGCAGCTTGGGGGATACGCAGTATTTT.

The genes are TRBV10-3 and TRBJ2-5; D possibly matches TRBD1 or TRBD2 (5 bases each). The V end was cut by 8 bases, the J end by 4 bases, with 8 bases between. CDR1 is ENHRY, CDR2 SYGVKD, per germline. This CDR3 comprises 11 residues. CDR3 DNA sequence: TGTGCCATCCGGGACCTAGAGACCCAGTACTTC. Translation: CAIRDLETQYF.

The V call is TRBV7-9, the J call TRBJ1-6; tentatively, D is TRBD1 (5 bases). The CDR3 is made up of 16 amino acids. V was pared by 3 bases and J by 8 bases, with 17 bases between. Germline V gives CDR1 SEHNR, CDR2 FQNEAQ (reference sequence). In nucleotides, the CDR3 is TGTGCCAGCAGCTTCATCCGGGACGGGGAATATTCACCCCTCCACTTT. The encoded protein is CASSFIRDGEYSPLHF.

As DNA, the CDR3 is TGTGCCAGCAGCCGCCCCCCTTCCTACGAGCAGTACTTC. Protein sequence: CASSRPPSYEQYF. The V gene is TRBV7-2, the J gene TRBJ2-7; no reliable D call. This CDR3 region has 13 residues. The V end was cut by 5 bases, the J end by 1 base, with 9 bases between. Germline assignment: CDR1 SGHTA and CDR2 FQGNSA.

The chain combines TRBV7-9 with TRBJ2-1, with 14 bases aligning to TRBD2. J gave up 9 bases and V 3 bases, and 16 bases lay outside the gene matches. In germline, CDR1 is SEHNR, CDR2 FQNEAQ (reference sequence). This CDR3 has 19 amino acids. This CDR3 reads CASSFALGTSGRGWGEQFF. The CDR3 nucleotides are TGTGCCAGCAGCTTCGCCCTCGGGACTAGCGGGAGAGGGTGGGGTGAGCAGTTCTTC. The whole variable domain, filled in from reference TRBV7-9 and TRBJ2-1, reads DTGVSQNPRHKITKRGQNVTFRCDPISEHNRLYWYRQTLGQGPEFLTYFQNEAQLEKSRLLSDRFSAERPKGSFSTLEIQRTEQGDSAMYLCASSFALGTSGRGWGEQFFGPGTRLTVL.

The chain has TRBV5-1 and TRBJ2-7; 8 bases are a match to TRBD2. Unmatched junction bases numbered 9, after V lost 1 base and J lost 0 bases. This CDR3 contains 17 residues. The germline V gene has CDR1 SGHRS and CDR2 YFSETQ. For the CDR3, the DNA is TGCGCCAGCAGCTTGAGCACTAGCGGAGTGGTCTCCTACGAGCAGTACTTC. Amino acid sequence: CASSLSTSGVVSYEQYF.

This sequence joins TRBV7-2 and TRBJ2-5; no firm D call. The germline V gene has CDR1 SGHTA and CDR2 FQGNSA. This CDR3 region has 14 residues. The ends were cut back, 5 bases at V and 4 bases at J, with 14 bases in the middle. The CDR3 spells CASSPDPVVETQYF. The CDR3 DNA is TGTGCCAGCAGCCCGGACCCGGTCGTAGAGACCCAGTACTTC. The full variable domain, rest sourced from reference TRBV7-2 and TRBJ2-5, is GAGVSQSPSNKVTEKGKDVELRCDPISGHTALYWYRQSLGQGLEFLIYFQGNSAPDKSGLPSDRFSAERTGGSVSTLTIQRTQQEDSAVYLCASSPDPVVETQYFGPGTRLLVL.

The chain combines TRBV9 with TRBJ1-5; D unclear. V shed 3 bases and J shed 2 bases, with 9 bases lying between them. The CDR3 extends over 14 amino acids. Looked up from germline, CDR1 is SGDLS and CDR2 is YYNGEE. The CDR3 is CASSAGWGNQPQHF. The CDR3 bases are TGTGCCAGCAGCGCTGGGTGGGGCAATCAGCCCCAGCATTTT.

This clone was counted between two and nine times. This chain connects TRBV28 to TRBJ1-4; D may be TRBD1 (5 bases). CDR1 MDHEN and CDR2 SYDVKM come from the germline V gene. The CDR3 runs to 15 residues. V was cut by 3 bases and J by 3 bases, with 11 bases left in between. The CDR3 DNA is TGTGCCAGCAGTTTGGGGGAGGGTCCTAATGAAAAACTGTTTTTT. As protein: CASSLGEGPNEKLFF.

This clone has just a few counts. V is TRBV7-8 and J is TRBJ1-2, with TRBD1 identical over 9 bases. The germline V gene encodes CDR1 SGHVS and CDR2 FQNEAQ. Trimming cost V 3 bases and J 4 bases; bases outside gene matches: 3. The CDR3 sequence is 14 residues long. Written as DNA, the CDR3 is TGTGCCAGCAGCTTCGGGACAGGGATCTATGGCTACACCTTC. This translates into CASSFGTGIYGYTF.

V is TRBV5-1 and J is TRBJ2-1; 9 bases are a match to TRBD2. The V segment lost 3 bases and the J segment 5 bases; nucleotides outside the gene matches: 15. CDR1 SGHRS and CDR2 YFSETQ come from the germline V gene. This CDR3 spans 18 amino acids. CDR3 sequence: CASSYGLASSLGNNEQFF. The CDR3 DNA follows: TGCGCCAGCAGCTACGGACTAGCGTCGTCCCTAGGGAACAATGAGCAGTTCTTC.

This sequence joins TRBV5-1 and TRBJ2-7; 7 bases are a match to TRBD1. Germline CDR1 reads SGHRS; CDR2 reads YFSETQ. With 0 bases clipped from V and 3 bases from J, the junction kept 3 bases outside the gene matches. The CDR3 runs to 14 residues. CDR3 DNA sequence: TGCGCCAGCAGCTTGGTAGGGGGCAGCTACGAGCAGTACTTC. As protein: CASSLVGGSYEQYF.